One and the same sample provided the 21 T cell receptor beta chains below, sequenced in a study of T cell changes during pregnancy in multiple sclerosis. Measured with immunoSEQ multiplex PCR; TCRdb has only the in-frame clones, and not every one. The table has approximately 88,000 clones, over 85% seen once; the top ten hold 3.5% to 4.5%. The sequencing here drew on peripheral blood, taken in the first trimester of pregnancy. These receptors all stem from a female donor with multiple sclerosis, enrolled in a pregnancy study.

This clone was seen just once. The chain carries TRBV18 and TRBJ1-1, with a tentative D call TRBD1 (5 bases). CDR1 and CDR2 (germline): KGHSH, LQKENI. The CDR3 sequence is 13 residues long. Trimming left V 3 bases short and J 5 bases short, with 10 bases between. CDR3 loop: CASSPNPGTEAFF. DNA for the CDR3: TGTGCCAGCTCACCTAACCCAGGGACTGAAGCTTTCTTT. Full variable domain (remainder filled in from reference TRBV18 and TRBJ1-1): NAGVMQNPRHLVRRRGQEARLRCSPMKGHSHVYWYRQLPEEGLKFMVYLQKENIIDESGMPKERFSAEFPKEGPSILRIQQVVRGDSAAYFCASSPNPGTEAFFGQGTRLTVV.

This sequence joins TRBV10-3 and TRBJ1-6; D gene ambiguous. The CDR3 length is 15 residues. V was trimmed by 0 bases and J by 10 bases, leaving 13 bases between them. Looked up from germline, CDR1 is ENHRY and CDR2 is SYGVKD. In DNA, the CDR3 is TGTGCCATCAGTGAGTCGAATGATTTTGGCTCACCCCTCCACTTT. Protein product: CAISESNDFGSPLHF.

In regard to this clone: The junction does not match germline at one end; this may be a read error. CDR3 region: CASSLGLRSF. The CDR3 nucleotides read TGTGCCAGCAGCTTAGGGTTGAGAAGCTTT. The V call is TRBV7-9, the J call TRBJ1-1; no reliable D call. This CDR3 comprises 10 residues. Germline lookup yields CDR1 SEHNR and CDR2 FQNEAQ (reference sequence).

The chain links TRBV9 to TRBJ2-1, with 11 positions matching TRBD2. Germline V gene lookup returns CDR1 SGDLS and CDR2 YYNGEE. The J segment lost 5 bases and the V segment lost 2 bases, leaving 6 bases of the junction unmatched. CDR3 size: 16 residues. CDR3 amino acids: CASSVLLAGENNEQFF. CDR3 DNA sequence: TGTGCCAGCAGCGTCCTACTAGCGGGGGAAAACAATGAGCAGTTCTTC.

Only one count was recorded for this clone. V and J are TRBV6-1 and TRBJ2-2; 10 nucleotides align to TRBD2. This CDR3 region has 18 residues. CDR1 and CDR2 (germline): MNHNS, SASEGT. V trimming: 4 bases; J trimming: 6 bases; junction bases outside the gene matches: 14. CDR3 in DNA: TGTGCCAGCAGTGGAGTTCCCGGGACTAGCGAAATCTCCGGGGAGCTGTTTTTT. It specifies CASSGVPGTSEISGELFF.

The chain combines TRBV6-4 with TRBJ1-2; 7 bases line up with TRBD1. Germline V gene sequence: CDR1 MRHNA, CDR2 SNTAGT. V lost 2 bases to trimming and J lost 8 bases; unmatched junction nucleotides: 11. There are 15 residues in the CDR3. The CDR3 DNA reads TGTGCCAGCAGTGACACTGGACAGGCTTTGAAAGGCTACACCTTC. As protein: CASSDTGQALKGYTF.

CDR3 coding DNA: TGTGCCAGTAGTATGGGAGCTGAGACTGAAGCTTTCTTT. Encoded protein: CASSMGAETEAFF. The V gene is TRBV19, the J gene TRBJ1-1; D call uncertain. CDR1 LNHDA and CDR2 SQIVND come from the germline V gene (reference sequence). V gave up 3 bases and J gave up 5 bases, with 10 bases separating them. The CDR3 consists of 13 residues. Using reference TRBV19 and TRBJ1-1 for the parts outside the CDR3, the full variable domain is DGGITQSPKYLFRKEGQNVTLSCEQNLNHDAMYWYRQDPGQGLRLIYYSQIVNDFQKGDIAEGYSVSREKKESFPLTVTSAQKNPTAFYLCASSMGAETEAFFGQGTRLTVV.

The chain combines TRBV9 with TRBJ1-6; tentatively, D is TRBD1 (5 bases). Germline V gene sequence: CDR1 SGDLS, CDR2 YYNGEE. Deletions cut 4 bases from V and 0 bases from J, with 11 bases between. There are 16 residues in the CDR3. CDR3 region: CASSPRQSSYNSPLHF. CDR3 DNA sequence: TGTGCCAGCAGCCCCCGACAGAGCTCCTATAATTCACCCCTCCACTTT.

The chain is built from TRBV27 and TRBJ1-6; D gene unclear. This CDR3 is 15 amino acids long. Germline-derived CDR1 and CDR2 are MNHEY and SMNVEV (reference sequence). Trimming left V 3 bases short and J 6 bases short, with 12 bases between. The CDR3 DNA sequence: TGTGCCAGCAGTTTGGAAGGAGGAACTAATTCACCCCTCCACTTT. Translating it yields CASSLEGGTNSPLHF.

The gene calls are TRBV7-8 and TRBJ2-7; D is possibly TRBD2 (6 bases). Trimming shortened V by 5 bases and J by 1 base, and 12 bases separated the two germline ends. Per germline, CDR1 SGHVS and CDR2 FQNEAQ. The CDR3 sequence is 14 residues long. The CDR3 sequence is CASSPNGGSYEQYF. CDR3 nucleotides: TGTGCCAGCAGCCCCAACGGGGGATCCTACGAGCAGTACTTC.

CDR3 bases: TGTGCCAGCAGCCAAGAGGGGACCCAGTACTTC. Protein: CASSQEGTQYF. The rearrangement uses TRBV7-3 and TRBJ2-5; tentatively, D is TRBD2 (5 bases). The ends were cut back, 5 bases at V and 7 bases at J, with 8 bases in the middle. Germline V gene lookup returns CDR1 SGHTA and CDR2 FQGTGA. The CDR3 loop spans 11 amino acids.

As regards this clone: Other nucleotide sequences in the sample specify the same CDR3. J is TRBJ2-5 and V is TRBV19, with D perhaps TRBD2 (6 bases). Per the germline V gene, CDR1 is LNHDA and CDR2 is SQIVND (reference sequence). This CDR3 contains 14 residues. Trimming took off 3 bases at V and 2 bases at J, with 10 bases between the two ends. CDR3 DNA: TGTGCCAGTAGTATCGGTGGAGGGCAAGAGACCCAGTACTTC. Translating gives CASSIGGGQETQYF.

V gene TRBV19 combines with J gene TRBJ2-6; 10 nucleotides align to TRBD1. The V and J ends lost 8 bases and 0 bases, in that order; junction bases with no gene match: 4. The germline CDR1 and CDR2 sequences are LNHDA and SQIVND (reference sequence). The CDR3 spans 16 residues. CDR3 DNA sequence: TGTGCCAGTGGGGACAGGGGCTCCTCTGGGGCCAACGTCCTGACTTTC. Its protein product is CASGDRGSSGANVLTF.

This chain links TRBV6-4 with TRBJ2-3; tentatively, D is TRBD2 (6 bases). CDR1 is MRHNA and CDR2 is SNTAGT in the germline V gene. The ends were cut back, 2 bases at V and 4 bases at J, with 13 bases in the middle. The CDR3 runs 15 residues. DNA of the CDR3: TGTGCCAGCAGTGACATCGGGGGAACTTCAGATACGCAGTATTTT. This codes for CASSDIGGTSDTQYF.

This chain joins TRBV10-3 and TRBJ2-2, with TRBD1 as a possible D gene (5 bases). This CDR3 region has 12 residues. The V end lost 10 bases, the J end lost 1 base, and 7 bases lay between the germline ends. Germline CDR1 ENHRY, CDR2 SYGVKD. The DNA for the CDR3 is TGTGCCACCGGACAGAACACCGGGGAGCTGTTTTTT. Its translation: CATGQNTGELFF.

The chain carries TRBV9 and TRBJ1-1, with D unresolved. Trimming left V 3 bases short and J 0 bases short, with 15 bases between. The germline V gene has CDR1 SGDLS and CDR2 YYNGEE. This CDR3 is 16 amino acids long. The CDR3 DNA sequence: TGTGCCAGCAGCGCCCTACAGAGTTCCATGAACACTGAAGCTTTCTTT. Translation gives CASSALQSSMNTEAFF. Drawing the rest from reference TRBV9 and TRBJ1-1, the complete variable domain is DSGVTQTPKHLITATGQRVTLRCSPRSGDLSVYWYQQSLDQGLQFLIQYYNGEERAKGNILERFSAQQFPDLHSELNLSSLELGDSALYFCASSALQSSMNTEAFFGQGTRLTVV.

V gene TRBV18 combines with J gene TRBJ2-2; 8 bases are shared with TRBD1. With V trimmed by 6 bases and J by 6 bases, 9 bases remained unmatched. CDR3 size: 15 residues. The germline CDR1 and CDR2 sequences are KGHSH and LQKENI. CDR3 DNA sequence: TGTGCCAGCTCGCGACAGGGGCCAGGAGCCGGGGAGCTGTTTTTT. The encoded protein is CASSRQGPGAGELFF.

V gene TRBV5-5 combines with J gene TRBJ1-2; D remains unclear. CDR1 SGHKS and CDR2 YYEKEE come from the germline V gene (reference sequence). The V end was cut by 2 bases, the J end by 7 bases, with 12 bases between. The CDR3 covers 13 residues. The CDR3 reads CASSLSRSLGYTF. CDR3 DNA: TGTGCCAGCAGCTTATCCAGGTCCCTTGGCTACACCTTC.

The V gene is TRBV25-1, the J gene TRBJ1-1, with 9 bases lining up with TRBD1. CDR1 is MGHDK and CDR2 is SYGVNS in the germline V gene. V dropped 1 base and J dropped 1; count of bases not matched to a gene: 4. The CDR3 totals 16 residues. The CDR3 DNA is TGTGCCAGCAGTGAATTTGGGACAGGGCCGAACACTGAAGCTTTCTTT. This codes for CASSEFGTGPNTEAFF.

V is TRBV2 and J is TRBJ1-2; the D gene is possibly TRBD1 (6 bases). V was cut by 6 bases and J by 5 bases, with 16 bases left in between. Germline V gene sequence: CDR1 SNHLY, CDR2 FYNNEI. The CDR3 consists of 14 residues. CDR3 nucleotides: TGTGCCAGCAGGACCTCGAGGACAGAATATGGCTACACCTTC. It specifies CASRTSRTEYGYTF.

This clone was found once. The rearrangement links TRBV2 to TRBJ1-2; TRBD1 matches at 8 bases. The V and J ends lost 0 bases and 4 bases, in that order; junction bases with no gene match: 13. In germline, CDR1 is SNHLY, CDR2 FYNNEI. The CDR3 loop spans 18 amino acids. The CDR3 is CASSEAFREDGQGYGYTF. CDR3 DNA sequence: TGTGCCAGCAGTGAAGCGTTCCGTGAAGACGGACAGGGCTATGGCTACACCTTC.